The rows below give T cell receptor beta chains drawn from one sample of a study of cytomegalovirus exposure and HLA in healthy donors. Libraries were prepared by immunoSEQ multiplex PCR; TCRdb keeps only in-frame clonotypes and omits some of them. The data show 55,000 to 85,000 clones, with around 72% seen just once and 9% to 14% held by the top ten. Sequenced input: PBMCs. The source of these receptors is a woman in her thirties or forties in good health and CMV-seropositive. Each CDR3 is given with its conserved first and last residue. The D gene is left open where the match is weak. Part of the rows lack a size; the others show once, few, many or a class for expanded clones.

v_call	d_call	clone_size	j_call	cdr3_aa	cdr3_nt
TRBV7-9	-	few	TRBJ2-2	CASSPRGGGNTGELFF	TGTGCCAGCAGCCCCCGGGGAGGGGGTAACACCGGGGAGCTGTTTTTT
TRBV7-3	-	-	TRBJ2-5	CASSTRAQETQYF	TGTGCCAGCAGCACCAGGGCCCAAGAGACCCAGTACTTC
TRBV9	-	-	TRBJ2-6	CASNGGLGGANVLTF	TGTGCCAGCAACGGGGGGCTCGGCGGGGCCAACGTCCTGACTTTC
TRBV2	-	-	TRBJ1-1	CASSEYAGASEAFF	TGTGCCAGCAGTGAATATGCAGGGGCGAGTGAAGCTTTCTTT
TRBV7-8	-	-	TRBJ2-4	CASSPHRVLAKNIQYF	TGTGCCAGCAGCCCCCACAGGGTACTAGCCAAAAACATTCAGTACTTC
TRBV5-1	TRBD2	once	TRBJ2-1	CASSVGTMNEQFF	TGCGCCAGCAGCGTAGGGACTATGAATGAGCAGTTCTTC
TRBV1	-	-	TRBJ1-3	CTRRTTFSGNTIYF	TGCACCAGGCGGACAACCTTCTCTGGAAACACCATATATTTT
TRBV29-1	-	-	TRBJ2-2	CSAQRGGNTGELFF	TGCAGCGCCCAGAGGGGGGGGAACACCGGGGAGCTGTTTTTT
TRBV2	TRBD1	once	TRBJ1-6	CASRGQRDSPLHF	TGTGCCAGCAGGGGACAGAGAGATTCACCCCTCCACTTT
TRBV9	-	-	TRBJ2-7	CASSSGDGPYEQYF	TGTGCCAGCAGCTCGGGGGACGGTCCCTACGAGCAGTACTTC
TRBV7-9	TRBD1	-	TRBJ1-2	CSSRFRGGDYTF	TGTTCCAGCAGGTTCCGAGGGGGCGACTACACCTTC
TRBV9	TRBD2	-	TRBJ2-7	CASSLGQRGSSYEQYF	TGTGCCAGCAGCCTAGGCCAGCGGGGGAGCTCCTACGAGCAGTACTTC
TRBV15	-	-	TRBJ2-5	CATSRERTFQETQYF	TGTGCCACCAGCAGAGAAAGGACTTTCCAAGAGACCCAGTACTTC
TRBV5-1	TRBD2	once	TRBJ2-1	CASRYATSGGAGEQFF	TGCGCCAGCAGATACGCGACTAGCGGGGGGGCCGGTGAGCAGTTCTTC
TRBV4-2	-	-	TRBJ1-2	CASSQLPGRTVTNYGYTF	TGTGCCAGCAGCCAGTTACCAGGACGGACAGTTACTAACTATGGCTACACCTTC
TRBV2	-	few	TRBJ1-2	CASSRRGSDYGYTF	TGTGCCAGCAGCCGCAGGGGTAGCGACTATGGCTACACCTTC
TRBV5-1	-	once	TRBJ1-2	CASSLEVDNGYTF	TGCGCCAGCAGCTTGGAGGTAGACAATGGCTACACCTTC
TRBV5-8	-	-	TRBJ2-7	CASSLRGISYEQYF	TGTGCCAGCAGCTTGCGCGGTATCTCCTACGAGCAGTACTTC
TRBV25-1	TRBD1	-	TRBJ1-1	CASSKTGWTEAFF	TGTGCCAGCAGTAAGACAGGGTGGACTGAAGCTTTCTTT
TRBV27	TRBD1	-	TRBJ1-5	CASSLRTGIANQPQHF	TGTGCCAGCAGTTTGCGGACAGGGATAGCAAATCAGCCCCAGCATTTT
TRBV5-4	-	-	TRBJ1-2	CASSLEGVALTYGYTF	TGTGCCAGCAGCTTGGAAGGGGTAGCCCTAACCTATGGCTACACCTTC
TRBV5-1	TRBD1	-	TRBJ1-4	CASSQETGVEEKLFF	TGCGCCAGCAGCCAGGAGACAGGGGTAGAGGAAAAACTGTTTTTT
TRBV7-3	-	-	TRBJ2-2	CASSAGRPDTGELFF	TGTGCCAGCAGCGCGGGACGGCCAGACACCGGGGAGCTGTTTTTT
TRBV6-5	-	-	TRBJ2-3	CASCFRSAGLDTQYF	TGTGCCAGCTGCTTCCGGTCGGCGGGGCTCGATACGCAGTATTTT
TRBV11-3	-	-	TRBJ2-1	CASSLEGGAGNEQFF	TGTGCCAGCAGCTTAGAGGGCGGGGCAGGCAATGAGCAGTTCTTC
TRBV6-5	TRBD1	-	TRBJ1-2	CASSRTGDGYTF	TGTGCCAGCAGTAGGACAGGGGACGGCTACACCTTC
TRBV19	TRBD1	few	TRBJ1-1	CASRTGDRATEAFF	TGTGCCAGTAGAACCGGCGACAGGGCCACTGAAGCTTTCTTT
TRBV14	TRBD1	-	TRBJ1-2	CASSQDRTGRSYGYTF	TGTGCCAGCAGCCAAGACCGGACAGGGAGAAGCTATGGCTACACCTTC
TRBV6-4	TRBD1	-	TRBJ2-2	CASSDSAGGTGELFF	TGTGCCAGCAGTGATTCGGCAGGGGGCACCGGGGAGCTGTTTTTT
TRBV5-1	-	-	TRBJ1-2	CASSLALAGNYGYTF	TGCGCCAGCAGCTTGGCCCTGGCAGGGAACTATGGCTACACCTTC
TRBV5-1	-	-	TRBJ2-2	CASSSYTSYAGELFF	TGCGCCAGCAGCTCCTATACTAGCTACGCCGGGGAGCTGTTTTTT
TRBV14	-	few	TRBJ2-1	CASSPEDRDNEQFF	TGTGCCAGCAGCCCCGAGGACAGAGACAATGAGCAGTTCTTC
TRBV7-9	TRBD1	-	TRBJ1-2	CASRLAQGAGGYTF	TGTGCCAGCAGGCTTGCACAGGGGGCAGGTGGCTACACCTTC
TRBV6-5	TRBD2	-	TRBJ2-7	CASSYSTSGGSTEQYF	TGTGCCAGCAGTTACTCGACTAGCGGGGGCTCTACGGAGCAGTACTTC
TRBV18	TRBD2	-	TRBJ2-2	CASSPNGGSNTGELFF	TGTGCCAGCTCACCTAACGGGGGGTCGAACACCGGGGAGCTGTTTTTT
TRBV9	TRBD2	-	TRBJ2-2	CASSAGLASNTGELFF	TGTGCCAGCAGCGCCGGACTAGCGAGTAACACCGGGGAGCTGTTTTTT
TRBV5-1	TRBD2	-	TRBJ2-1	CASSLSGDSYNEQFF	TGCGCCAGCAGTTTAAGCGGGGACTCCTACAATGAGCAGTTCTTC
TRBV5-1	-	-	TRBJ1-2	CASSLEGIGGYTF	TGCGCCAGCAGCTTGGAGGGGATCGGTGGCTACACCTTC
TRBV18	-	-	TRBJ2-2	CASSLEGWRPNTGELFF	TGTGCCAGCTCACTGGAAGGATGGAGACCGAACACCGGGGAGCTGTTTTTT
TRBV6-5	-	-	TRBJ1-3	CASSYKGAFGNTIYF	TGTGCCAGCAGTTATAAAGGGGCTTTTGGAAACACCATATATTTT
TRBV6-5	-	-	TRBJ1-5	CASVGGPRPQHF	TGTGCCAGCGTGGGGGGTCCCCGTCCCCAGCATTTT
TRBV12-5	TRBD2	-	TRBJ2-2	CASGPTERGAGELFF	TGTGCTAGTGGTCCAACCGAGCGGGGGGCCGGGGAGCTGTTTTTT
TRBV5-4	-	-	TRBJ1-1	CASYIMGQVRGGGAFF	TGTGCCAGCTACATTATGGGGCAGGTCAGGGGTGGAGGAGCTTTCTTT
TRBV19	-	-	TRBJ2-7	CASSIVPGHEQYF	TGTGCCAGTAGTATAGTCCCAGGCCACGAGCAGTACTTC
TRBV7-3	-	-	TRBJ2-5	CASSLTAGETQYF	TGTGCCAGCAGCTTAACGGCAGGGGAGACCCAGTACTTC
TRBV2	-	-	TRBJ1-4	CASSPILSGEEKLFF	TGTGCCAGCAGTCCGATACTATCGGGGGAGGAAAAACTGTTTTTT
TRBV5-1	TRBD2	few	TRBJ2-2	CASSLLSGGGTGELFF	TGCGCCAGCAGCTTGCTGAGCGGGGGGGGCACCGGGGAGCTGTTTTTT
TRBV7-3	-	few	TRBJ2-3	CASSLNPSSTDTQYF	TGTGCCAGCAGCTTAAATCCGTCTAGCACAGATACGCAGTATTTT
TRBV30	-	-	TRBJ2-3	CAWSVVRVTSTDTQYF	TGTGCCTGGAGTGTAGTCCGGGTTACCAGCACAGATACGCAGTATTTT
TRBV11-3	-	-	TRBJ2-3	CASSLVADTQYF	TGTGCCAGCAGCTTAGTGGCCGATACGCAGTATTTT
TRBV6-6	-	-	TRBJ1-4	CASSVGGPATNEKLFF	TGTGCCAGCAGCGTCGGAGGGCCTGCAACTAATGAAAAACTGTTTTTT
TRBV6-6	-	-	TRBJ2-5	CASSYSQGSGETQYF	TGTGCCAGCAGTTACTCTCAGGGGTCAGGGGAGACCCAGTACTTC
TRBV9	TRBD2	-	TRBJ2-3	CASSGGLGTSLTTDTQYF	TGTGCCAGCAGCGGCGGGCTTGGGACTAGCCTCACCACAGATACGCAGTATTTT
TRBV7-8	TRBD2	-	TRBJ2-3	CASSPWLAGFTDTQYF	TGTGCCAGCAGCCCCTGGCTAGCGGGGTTCACAGATACGCAGTATTTT
TRBV25-1	-	once	TRBJ2-3	CASSLSPDTQYF	TGTGCCAGCAGTCTCTCTCCGGATACGCAGTATTTT
TRBV4-1	-	-	TRBJ1-5	CASSQVAANQPQHF	TGCGCCAGCAGCCAAGTGGCGGCCAATCAGCCCCAGCATTTT
TRBV18	-	-	TRBJ1-4	CASSPEGINEKLFF	TGTGCCAGCTCACCAGAGGGAATTAATGAAAAACTGTTTTTT
TRBV7-6	-	-	TRBJ2-1	CASSLRGSSNEQFF	TGTGCCAGCAGCTTAAGGGGGTCCTCCAATGAGCAGTTCTTC
TRBV6-1	TRBD1	-	TRBJ1-2	CASRAGGAVYGYTF	TGTGCCAGCAGGGCAGGGGGCGCCGTCTATGGCTACACCTTC